These T cell receptor beta chains were read from a single sample in a study of blood T cell repertoires in COVID-19. The method was immunoSEQ multiplex PCR; TCRdb's version includes in-frame clones alone and lacks a portion of them. The sample holds a few hundred thousand clones, about 89% seen once. Specimen: peripheral blood. These receptor sequences come from a woman aged 25 to 39 with COVID-19, enrolled during active disease. Both conserved end residues are part of each CDR3. The D gene is left open where the match is weak. Rows give clone size only sometimes, using once, few, many, or a class for an expanded clone.

cdr3_aa cdr3_nt cdr3_length d_call v_call clone_size j_call
CASSESGQGWGEQFF TGCGCCAGCAGTGAGTCGGGGCAGGGTTGGGGTGAGCAGTTCTTC 15 NA TRBV10-1 NA TRBJ2-1
CASLQGPNTEAFF TGTGCCAGCTTACAGGGACCGAACACTGAAGCTTTCTTT 13 NA TRBV18 once TRBJ1-1
CASSYLAANTGELFF TGTGCCAGCAGCTACCTGGCAGCGAACACCGGGGAGCTGTTTTTT 15 NA TRBV13 NA TRBJ2-2
CASSSGQGRGTDTQYF TGTGCCAGCAGTTCCGGACAGGGGCGAGGCACAGATACGCAGTATTTT 16 TRBD1 TRBV27 NA TRBJ2-3
CASSQAGAGEKLFF TGTGCCAGCAGTCAAGCAGGGGCGGGCGAAAAACTGTTTTTT 14 NA TRBV28 NA TRBJ1-4
CATQGYTEAFF TGTGCCACCCAGGGGTACACTGAAGCTTTCTTT 11 NA TRBV9 once TRBJ1-1
CASSRPGGQKAGNTIYF TGCGCCAGCAGCCGACCTGGGGGACAGAAAGCTGGAAACACCATATATTTT 17 TRBD1 TRBV4-3 NA TRBJ1-3
CASSLVAGEQYF TGTGCCAGCAGTTTAGTGGCGGGGGAGCAGTACTTC 12 NA TRBV12-3/TRBV12-4 NA TRBJ2-7
CASSQEFALGAGELFF TGCGCCAGCAGCCAAGAGTTTGCACTCGGGGCCGGGGAGCTGTTTTTT 16 NA TRBV4-3 NA TRBJ2-2
CASSDTLAGLNTDTQYF TGTGCCAGCAGTGACACACTAGCGGGGCTTAACACAGATACGCAGTATTTT 17 TRBD2 TRBV2 NA TRBJ2-3
CASSDGLAGNNEQFF TGCGCCAGCAGTGACGGACTAGCGGGAAACAATGAGCAGTTCTTC 15 TRBD2 TRBV10-1 NA TRBJ2-1
CASSPDRQNIQYF TGTGCCAGCAGCCCGGACAGGCAAAACATTCAGTACTTC 13 TRBD1 TRBV6-5 NA TRBJ2-4
CATGALAGITDTQYF TGCGCCACTGGGGCCCTAGCGGGAATCACAGATACGCAGTATTTT 15 TRBD2 TRBV4-1 NA TRBJ2-3
CASSGFQGAFGYTF TGTGCCAGCAGTGGTTTTCAGGGGGCGTTTGGCTACACCTTC 14 TRBD1 TRBV2 NA TRBJ1-2
CASSVGLAAGELFF TGTGCCAGCAGCGTAGGGCTAGCGGCCGGGGAGCTGTTTTTT 14 TRBD2 TRBV9 NA TRBJ2-2
CASSYSRDYASEQFF TGTGCCAGCAGTTACTCGAGGGACTACGCCTCTGAGCAGTTCTTC 15 TRBD2 TRBV6-5 NA TRBJ2-1
CASSRWEGQSTEAFF TGTGCCAGCAGTCGCTGGGAGGGGCAAAGCACTGAAGCTTTCTTT 15 NA TRBV25-1 NA TRBJ1-1
CASSFPETYNEQFF TGTGCCAGCAGCTTCCCCGAGACCTACAATGAGCAGTTCTTC 14 NA TRBV5-4 NA TRBJ2-1
CASNTPNTGELFF TGTGCCTCCAACACCCCGAACACCGGGGAGCTGTTTTTT 13 NA TRBV19 once TRBJ2-2
CASSSTVSSYNEQFF TGTGCCAGCAGTTCAACAGTATCCTCCTACAATGAGCAGTTCTTC 15 NA TRBV6-5 NA TRBJ2-1
CASSQRTSGRTDTQYF TGCGCCAGCAGCCAACGGACTAGCGGGAGAACAGATACGCAGTATTTT 16 TRBD2 TRBV4-3 NA TRBJ2-3
CASSASGGATDTQYF TGTGCCAGCAGCGCGAGCGGGGGGGCCACAGATACGCAGTATTTT 15 TRBD2 TRBV7-2 NA TRBJ2-3
CASSLMGQGAWNGYTF TGTGCCAGCAGCTTGATGGGACAGGGGGCGTGGAACGGCTACACCTTC 16 TRBD1 TRBV5-8 NA TRBJ1-2
CASRHSSSGANVLTF TGTGCCAGCAGACACAGCTCCTCTGGGGCCAACGTCCTGACTTTC 15 NA TRBV5-8 NA TRBJ2-6
CASRGTAVDTEAFF TGTGCCAGCAGAGGGACAGCTGTGGACACTGAAGCTTTCTTT 14 TRBD1 TRBV6-5 NA TRBJ1-1
CASSVGGLATYNEQFF TGTGCCAGCAGCGTAGGCGGACTAGCGACCTACAATGAGCAGTTCTTC 16 TRBD2 TRBV9 NA TRBJ2-1
CASSSPGTSGRGNEQFF TGTGCCAGCAGCTCCCCTGGGACTAGCGGGAGGGGCAATGAGCAGTTCTTC 17 TRBD2 TRBV7-9 NA TRBJ2-1
CASSFGAESTEAFF TGCGCCAGCAGCTTTGGCGCGGAAAGCACTGAAGCTTTCTTT 14 NA TRBV5-1 NA TRBJ1-1
CASSRAGGGSYNEQFF TGTGCCAGCAGTCGCGCGGGGGGGGGTTCCTACAATGAGCAGTTCTTC 16 TRBD2 TRBV27 once TRBJ2-1
CASSPQGGGTEAFF TGTGCCAGCAGCCCCCAGGGAGGTGGAACTGAAGCTTTCTTT 14 NA TRBV5-5 NA TRBJ1-1
CASSTLGRGGYTF TGTGCCAGCAGCACCCTCGGCCGGGGTGGCTACACCTTC 13 NA TRBV3-1/TRBV3-2 NA TRBJ1-2
CASSLEGVARGRQTEAFF TGCGCCAGCAGCTTGGAGGGCGTTGCAAGGGGCCGCCAAACTGAAGCTTTCTTT 18 NA TRBV5-1 NA TRBJ1-1
CASRVTGMNTEAFF TGTGCCAGCAGGGTGACAGGGATGAACACTGAAGCTTTCTTT 14 TRBD1 TRBV6-5 NA TRBJ1-1
CASSYAGQDSNQPQHF TGTGCCAGCAGTTACGCAGGGCAGGATAGCAATCAGCCCCAGCATTTT 16 NA TRBV6-5 NA TRBJ1-5
CASSQDLRGSYGYTF TGCGCCAGCAGCCAAGATCTTAGGGGAAGTTATGGCTACACCTTC 15 NA TRBV4-3 NA TRBJ1-2
CASSLIGGNTEAFF TGTGCCAGCAGCTTAATCGGGGGGAACACTGAAGCTTTCTTT 14 NA TRBV7-9 NA TRBJ1-1
CASTERGSNTEAFF TGCGCCAGCACTGAGAGGGGGTCGAACACTGAAGCTTTCTTT 14 NA TRBV10-1 NA TRBJ1-1
CASSLGPGTDTGELFF TGTGCCAGCAGCCTAGGCCCCGGGACAGACACCGGGGAGCTGTTTTTT 16 TRBD1 TRBV5-6 NA TRBJ2-2
CASSFGQGATDTQYF TGTGCCAGCAGCTTTGGGCAGGGGGCGACAGATACGCAGTATTTT 15 TRBD1 TRBV7-6 NA TRBJ2-3
CASSYSKGRADTQYF TGTGCCAGCAGTTACTCGAAAGGCAGGGCAGATACGCAGTATTTT 15 NA TRBV6-6 NA TRBJ2-3
CASSDQGSTEAFF TGTGCCAGCAGTGATCAGGGTTCCACTGAAGCTTTCTTT 13 NA TRBV6-4 NA TRBJ1-1
CASSYSPGQGAEQYF TGTGCCAGCAGTTACTCCCCGGGACAGGGGGCCGAGCAGTACTTC 15 TRBD1 TRBV6-5 NA TRBJ2-7
CASVPAGGQNEKLFF TGTGCCAGCGTCCCCGCGGGCGGCCAGAATGAAAAACTGTTTTTT 15 NA TRBV7-9 NA TRBJ1-4
CASSVQGARETQYF TGTGCCAGCAGCGTCCAGGGGGCGCGGGAGACCCAGTACTTC 14 TRBD1 TRBV7-8 NA TRBJ2-5
CASSEGGSPNYGYTF TGTGCCAGCAGTGAAGGCGGCTCCCCTAACTATGGCTACACCTTC 15 NA TRBV6-1 NA TRBJ1-2
CASSRPPTTVLREAFF TGTGCCAGCAGTAGACCACCCACCACAGTCCTCCGAGAAGCTTTCTTT 16 NA TRBV27 NA TRBJ1-1
CSVDVGADEKLFF TGCAGCGTTGACGTCGGAGCGGATGAAAAACTGTTTTTT 13 NA TRBV29-1 NA TRBJ1-4